What follows are 10 T cell receptor beta chains derived from one specimen sequenced in a study of shared clonotypes between healthy human individuals. The naive CD8 subset, CD45RO-negative cells positively selected for CCR7, excluded terminally differentiated effector memory CD45RA+ cells. Assay: immunoSEQ multiplex PCR; the TCRdb copy retains only in-frame clones and omits some. The sample carries 800,000 or so clones, 96% recorded once. The source material was naive CD8+ T cells sorted from blood. The source is a young man in good health.

This clone was counted a single time. This chain links TRBV4-1 with TRBJ1-1; the D is unclear. The V gene lost 3 bases and the J gene lost 8 bases, with 10 bases spanning the gap. CDR1 is MGHRA and CDR2 is YSYEKL in the germline V gene. CDR3 size: 12 residues. The DNA for the CDR3 is TGCGCCAGCAGCCATGGAAGGGTGGAAGCTTTCTTT. Protein sequence: CASSHGRVEAFF.

To note about this clone: The sample carries other DNA sequences with the same CDR3. This chain connects TRBV5-1 to TRBJ2-7; 8 nucleotides agree with TRBD1. With 0 bases clipped from V and 4 bases from J, the junction kept 3 bases outside the gene matches. This CDR3 is 14 amino acids long. Germline assignment: CDR1 SGHRS and CDR2 YFSETQ. The CDR3 spells CASSLGTGNYEQYF. The CDR3 nucleotides read TGCGCCAGCAGCTTGGGGACAGGGAATTACGAGCAGTACTTC. Together with reference TRBV5-1 and TRBJ2-7, the CDR3 gives the full variable domain: KAGVTQTPRYLIKTRGQQVTLSCSPISGHRSVSWYQQTPGQGLQFLFEYFSETQRNKGNFPGRFSGRQFSNSRSEMNVSTLELGDSALYLCASSLGTGNYEQYFGPGTRLTVT.

In this sample, this clone turned up a few times. The chain uses TRBV10-3 and TRBJ2-3; 9 bases are a match to TRBD1. V shed 4 bases and J 1 base; nucleotides not matched to a gene: 15. This CDR3 is built from 19 residues. CDR1 and CDR2 from the germline V gene are ENHRY and SYGVKD. Here the CDR3 DNA reads TGTGCCATCAGTGGGCCGGGACAGGGAGGGTACACGGGCACAGATACGCAGTATTTT. This sequence encodes CAISGPGQGGYTGTDTQYF.

The rearrangement joins TRBV6-6 to TRBJ2-1; 10 positions match TRBD2. There are 16 residues in the CDR3. The germline V gene encodes CDR1 MNHNY and CDR2 SVGAGI (reference sequence). V lost 3 bases and J lost 7; bases outside the gene matches: 9. In DNA form, the CDR3 reads TGTGCCAGCAGTTATCCGAGCGGGAGGGCCGGTAATGAGCAGTTCTTC. This encodes CASSYPSGRAGNEQFF.

The chain joins TRBV6-1 to TRBJ2-7; D is undetermined. CDR1 is MNHNS, CDR2 SASEGT, per germline. This CDR3 has 14 amino acids. Trimming took off 3 bases at V and 0 bases at J, with 9 bases between the two ends. The CDR3 coding sequence is TGTGCCAGCAGTGACCTGTCACCCTCCTACGAGCAGTACTTC. This encodes CASSDLSPSYEQYF.

With regard to this clone: This CDR3 is also generated by other DNA sequences in the sample. The chain carries TRBV27 and TRBJ1-5; D might be TRBD1 (6 bases). The CDR3 loop spans 14 amino acids. The V gene lost 6 bases and the J gene lost 4 bases, with 13 bases spanning the gap. Germline V gene sequence: CDR1 MNHEY, CDR2 SMNVEV (reference sequence). CDR3 in DNA: TGTGCCAGCAGCCTATGGCAGGGGAATCAGCCCCAGCATTTT. Translated: CASSLWQGNQPQHF.

V usage is TRBV19 and J usage is TRBJ2-1; 9 bases match TRBD1. The germline gives CDR1 LNHDA, CDR2 SQIVND (reference sequence). CDR3 length equals 16 residues. J lost 4 bases, V lost 1 base, and 5 bases had no gene match. The CDR3 DNA follows: TGTGCCAGTAGTATAGCCCCCGGGACAGGGTACAATGAGCAGTTCTTC. Encoded protein: CASSIAPGTGYNEQFF. Full variable domain (missing parts from reference TRBV19 and TRBJ2-1): DGGITQSPKYLFRKEGQNVTLSCEQNLNHDAMYWYRQDPGQGLRLIYYSQIVNDFQKGDIAEGYSVSREKKESFPLTVTSAQKNPTAFYLCASSIAPGTGYNEQFFGPGTRLTVL.

The chain joins TRBV28 to TRBJ2-7; D ambiguous. This CDR3 comprises 16 residues. Looked up from germline, CDR1 is MDHEN and CDR2 is SYDVKM. V dropped 8 bases and J dropped 0 bases, with 20 bases sitting between them. CDR3 region: CASCSPRTTRSYEQYF. The CDR3 coding sequence is TGTGCCAGCTGCTCTCCCCGAACTACCCGCTCCTACGAGCAGTACTTC.

This clone has only one observation. At one end the junction does not follow the germline gene, possibly because of a read error. The chain is built from TRBV7-7 and TRBJ2-5; tentatively, D is TRBD1 (6 bases). The CDR3 totals 15 residues. Looked up from germline, CDR1 is SSHAT and CDR2 is FNYEAQ (reference sequence). The CDR3, as DNA: TGTGCTAGCAGCCCTACTACAGGGCCCCAAGAGACCCAGTACTTC. This translates into CASSPTTGPQETQYF.

The rearrangement uses TRBV5-1 and TRBJ1-1; the match to TRBD1 covers 7 bases. The trim removed 0 bases at V and 8 bases at J, leaving 7 bases unmatched. Germline loops: CDR1 SGHRS, CDR2 YFSETQ. CDR3 size: 14 residues. The CDR3 DNA reads TGCGCCAGCAGCTTGGCCACAGGGGCCGCGGAAGCTTTCTTT. This translates into CASSLATGAAEAFF.